This TCR beta chain comes out of a study of CD8+ T cells in alopecia areata. Study information: Treated patients were given 5 to 10 mg oral tofacitinib twice daily.

V dropped 5 bases and J dropped 1 base, with 6 bases sitting between them. Germline CDR1 reads PRHDT; CDR2 reads FYEKMQ (reference sequence). This CDR3 is built from 12 residues. Study outcomes and limitations: Many expanded lesional clones persisted during tofacitinib (in both scalp and blood).

RNA extraction and reverse transcription yielded cDNA as sequencing template. Sequenced by immunoSEQ multiplex PCR; TCRdb stores in-frame clones only, minus some. The sample consists of about 180,000 clones, approximately 50% of them appearing once. As concerns this clone: Its specificity is unknown.

Regarding treatment: oral pan-JAK inhibitor, 5-10 mg twice daily. Isolation of CD4+ and CD8+ T cells from PBMCs was achieved by sorting. V is TRBV13 and J is TRBJ2-7; unclear D gene. Here the sequenced sample was CD8+ T cells sorted from blood, taken around week 54, from a patient treated with tofacitinib. This clonotype originated in a human donor with alopecia areata. The CDR3 sequence is CASSQGSYEQYF. The CDR3 nucleotides are TGTGCCAGCAGCCAAGGTTCCTACGAGCAGTACTTC. Full variable domain (remainder filled in from reference TRBV13 and TRBJ2-7): AAGVIQSPRHLIKEKRETATLKCYPIPRHDTVYWYQQGPGQDPQFLISFYEKMQSDKGSIPDRFSAQQFSDYHSELNMSSLELGDSALYFCASSQGSYEQYFGPGTRLTVT.